This TCR beta chain was found in a study of blood T cell repertoires in COVID-19. Background on the study: Nucleic acid was either cDNA or gDNA, and it came from T cells, B-cell-depleted T cells, or PBMCs.

Per the authors' pipeline: Cell counts per sample came from amplifying reference gene primers. Some clones are missing from TCRdb's copy, which holds only in-frame ones; the method was immunoSEQ multiplex PCR. That table gives V, J and clone size, and the DNA gave D and trimming. The table has hundreds of thousands of clones, around 89% seen once; the top ten hold roughly 3.7%. The CDR3 is 14 residues long. Trimming shortened V by 5 bases and J by 2 bases, and 11 bases separated the two germline ends. Germline V lookup: CDR1 SGHRS, CDR2 YFSETQ. Categorization into cohorts depended on clinical history that participants reported. Recovered status applied to Cohort 3 donors who had two consecutive negative PCRs. It also applied to those with clearance or with symptom resolution.

This sequence was found in a woman in her 30s who had recovered from COVID-19. The chain has TRBV5-1 and TRBJ1-3; D possibly corresponds to TRBD1 (5 bases). The specimen sequenced was PBMCs or T cells enriched from blood (not recorded which). CDR3 amino acids: CASSPDSTGNTIYF. The CDR3 DNA is TGCGCCAGCAGTCCCGACAGCACTGGAAACACCATATATTTT. The full variable domain, with the rest looked up from reference TRBV5-1 and TRBJ1-3, is KAGVTQTPRYLIKTRGQQVTLSCSPISGHRSVSWYQQTPGQGLQFLFEYFSETQRNKGNFPGRFSGRQFSNSRSEMNVSTLELGDSALYLCASSPDSTGNTIYFGEGSWLTVV.